This T cell receptor (beta chain) was sequenced for a study of OX40 agonist ivuxolimab in advanced cancers. Study in general: Patients in dose escalation had liver, melanoma, kidney or head and neck cancers. There were three patients with partial responses, one having hepatocellular carcinoma and two cutaneous melanoma.

CDR3 length equals 15 residues. The V gene's germline CDR1 is SGHTA and CDR2 FQGNSA. Trimming took off 3 bases at V and 2 bases at J, with 11 bases between the two ends. Only in-frame clones appear in the TCRdb table, and some are missing; sequencing was by immunoSEQ multiplex PCR. The sample has about 54,000 clones, approximately 91% seen once; the top ten hold over 10%. As concerns this clone: Its antigen remains unidentified.

Whole-study findings and limits: In general, CD8+ T cells held more expanded clones than CD4+ did, on average.

The sample consisted of CD4+ or CD8+ T cells sorted from blood, taken in a trial of the OX40 agonist ivuxolimab. The chain links TRBV7-2 to TRBJ2-1, with D perhaps TRBD2 (6 bases). This receptor was obtained from an adult with an advanced solid tumor such as melanoma, head and neck, liver or kidney cancer. The chain's CDR3 is CASSLTAGTYNEQFF. CDR3 sequence (DNA): TGTGCCAGCAGCTTGACGGCGGGGACCTACAATGAGCAGTTCTTC.